A single sample is the source of the 18 T cell receptor beta chains below, sequenced in a study of CXCR3-negative and CXCR3-positive naive CD8 T cells. The TRB libraries of cDNA were built by UMI-labeled 5' RACE. TCRdb reprocessed the 5' RACE reads, with one entry per CDR3 protein and no DNA. This table lists around 90,000 distinct CDR3 sequences. Source material: naive CXCR3- CD8+ T cells from blood. Subset denoted: CD45RO-CCR7+CD27+CD95- naive CD8+ T cells lacking CXCR3 (TNR3-). Receptors were obtained from a human donor in good health. Some clones in this sample may be carry-over from other donors' samples.

The gene calls are TRBV6-5 and TRBJ2-7; TCRdb's assignment of TRBD2 cannot be checked, as there is no DNA. The CDR3 totals 15 residues. CDR1 is MNHEY, CDR2 SVGAGI, per germline. The CDR3 region is CASSYTIDYTYEQYF.

This chain connects TRBV3-1 to TRBJ2-7; TCRdb's D call, TRBD1, is unchecked because there is no DNA. CDR1 and CDR2 from the germline V gene are LGHDT and YNNKEL (reference sequence). The CDR3 runs to 17 residues. This chain's CDR3 is CASSPRPWDREVYEQYF.

The chain carries TRBV7-9 and TRBJ2-1. The CDR3 extends over 15 amino acids. Looked up from germline, CDR1 is SEHNR and CDR2 is FQNEAQ (reference sequence). This chain's CDR3 is CASSERNRGYNEQFF.

The chain carries TRBV6-4 and TRBJ2-3. The CDR3 extends over 13 amino acids. Germline lookup yields CDR1 MRHNA and CDR2 SNTAGT. This CDR3 reads CASGGSSTDTQYF.

This chain links TRBV7-9 with TRBJ2-3; absent DNA, TCRdb's TRBD2 call cannot be checked. Germline CDR1 reads SEHNR; CDR2 reads FQNEAQ (reference sequence). CDR3 length: 18 residues. The CDR3 is CASSPASGGYTSTDTQYF.

The chain uses TRBV9 and TRBJ1-2; the TCRdb call, TRBD1, lacks DNA for checking. The CDR3 sequence is 13 residues long. Germline-derived CDR1 and CDR2 are SGDLS and YYNGEE. CDR3 in amino acids: CASSVEGENGYTF.

The chain joins TRBV7-3 to TRBJ2-1; the D call of TRBD2 rests on TCRdb alone, since no DNA is present to check it. Germline V gene data show CDR1 as SGHTA and CDR2 as FQGTGA. The CDR3 is made up of 17 amino acids. The CDR3 sequence is CASSPTSGGATYNEQFF.

The J gene is TRBJ2-1, the V gene TRBV12-3 or TRBV12-4; the D call from TCRdb, TRBD2, cannot be confirmed without DNA. CDR3 length equals 15 residues. CDR3 residues: CASSLSGAPYNEQFF.

V and J are TRBV7-9 and TRBJ2-1. Germline assignment: CDR1 SEHNR and CDR2 FQNEAQ (reference sequence). There are 12 residues in the CDR3. The CDR3 here is CASSLRQFEQFF.

V gene TRBV15 combines with J gene TRBJ2-5. Germline CDR1 reads LNHNV; CDR2 reads YYDKDF (reference sequence). CDR3 length equals 14 residues. The CDR3 reads CATSGQDADETQYF.

The V call is TRBV6-1, the J call TRBJ2-1; absent DNA, TCRdb's TRBD2 call cannot be checked. CDR1 and CDR2 from the germline V gene are MNHNS and SASEGT. This CDR3 comprises 14 residues. The CDR3 is CASRLAGASDEQFF.

This rearrangement joins TRBV5-4 to TRBJ2-1; TCRdb's assignment of TRBD1 cannot be checked, as there is no DNA. The length of the CDR3 is 12 residues. Germline V lookup: CDR1 SGHNT, CDR2 YYREEE (reference sequence). The CDR3 sequence is CASSSGTNEQFF. The full variable domain, its missing parts supplied by reference TRBV5-4 and TRBJ2-1, is ETGVTQSPTHLIKTRGQQVTLRCSSQSGHNTVSWYQQALGQGPQFIFQYYREEENGRGNFPPRFSGLQFPNYSSELNVNALELDDSALYLCASSSGTNEQFFGPGTRLTVL.

This chain joins TRBV2 and TRBJ2-7; the D gene TCRdb calls, TRBD1, cannot be checked with no DNA. Per the germline V gene, CDR1 is SNHLY and CDR2 is FYNNEI. The CDR3 totals 15 residues. The CDR3 is CASSPQTGVMREQYF.

J is TRBJ2-7 and V is TRBV19. Germline V CDR1 and CDR2: LNHDA, SQIVND (reference sequence). There are 13 residues in the CDR3. This CDR3 reads CASSIGVGYEQYF.

The chain links TRBV7-9 to TRBJ1-3. Germline assignment: CDR1 SEHNR and CDR2 FQNEAQ (reference sequence). The CDR3 sequence is 14 residues long. The chain's CDR3 is CASSPLAGGNTIYF.

The V gene is TRBV28, the J gene TRBJ2-3; TCRdb outputs TRBD2, but without DNA this stays unchecked. CDR3 length: 16 residues. The germline gives CDR1 MDHEN, CDR2 SYDVKM. The CDR3 loop is CASRLVLAGATDTQYF.

This chain connects TRBV6-6 to TRBJ2-1; TCRdb names TRBD1, which stays unverified in the absence of DNA. The CDR3 covers 17 residues. Germline CDR1 and CDR2: MNHNY and SVGAGI (reference sequence). CDR3: CASSYSSLGTPYNEPFF.

The J gene is TRBJ2-3, the V gene TRBV6-6; TCRdb lists TRBD1, though no DNA is available to test this call. The CDR3 spans 13 residues. CDR1 is MNHNY and CDR2 is SVGAGI in the germline V gene (reference sequence). CDR3 amino acids: CASSSGKSNTQYF.